Included here is one T cell receptor beta chain sequence, with context. The antigen is unknown. The sample is drawn from a study of blood T cells in healthy people across ages. Findings of the study overall: Possibly, changes in expanded clonotypes were confounded because donor CMV status was unknown. TCR beta diversity, measured per million T cells, fell in a roughly linear way with age.

The germline V and J ends were trimmed by 4 bases and 5 bases, with 17 bases remaining between them. CDR1 is MDHEN, CDR2 SYDVKM, per germline. This CDR3 comprises 15 residues. The second PCR ran about 6 to 12 cycles with a sample-barcoded 5' primer and J-beta primers. TCRdb used MiXCR to reprocess the 5' RACE reads, holding one entry per CDR3 protein. Seen here are 1.5 million to 2 million distinct CDR3 sequences, about 50% observed once, and the top ten hold approximately 2%. This sequence was found in a woman between 35 and 50 years old in good health. The material sequenced was blood. J is TRBJ1-1 and V is TRBV28; D is perhaps TRBD1 (6 bases). The CDR3, as DNA: TGTGCCAGCAGTTCCCCCCAGGGGATACGGACTGAAGCTTTCTTT. Protein product: CASSSPQGIRTEAFF.